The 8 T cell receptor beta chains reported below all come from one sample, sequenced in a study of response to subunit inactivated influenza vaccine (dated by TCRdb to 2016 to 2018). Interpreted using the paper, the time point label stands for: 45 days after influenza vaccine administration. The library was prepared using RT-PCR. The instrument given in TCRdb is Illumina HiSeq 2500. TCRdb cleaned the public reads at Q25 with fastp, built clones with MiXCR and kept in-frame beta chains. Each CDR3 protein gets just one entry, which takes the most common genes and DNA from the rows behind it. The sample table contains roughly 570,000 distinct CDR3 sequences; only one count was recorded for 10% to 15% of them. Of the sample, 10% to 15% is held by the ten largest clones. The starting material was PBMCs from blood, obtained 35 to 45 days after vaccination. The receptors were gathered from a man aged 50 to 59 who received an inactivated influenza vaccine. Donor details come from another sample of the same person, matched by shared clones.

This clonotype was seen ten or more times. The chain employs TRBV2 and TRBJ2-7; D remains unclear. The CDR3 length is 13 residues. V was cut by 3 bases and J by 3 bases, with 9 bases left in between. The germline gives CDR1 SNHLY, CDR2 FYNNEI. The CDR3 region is CASSDRSVYEQYF. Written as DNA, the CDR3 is TGTGCCAGCAGTGATCGGAGCGTCTACGAGCAGTACTTC.

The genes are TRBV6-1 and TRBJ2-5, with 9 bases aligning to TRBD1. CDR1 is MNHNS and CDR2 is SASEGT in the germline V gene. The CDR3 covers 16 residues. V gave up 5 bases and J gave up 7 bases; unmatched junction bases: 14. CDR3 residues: CASSRGEQGAYVTQYF. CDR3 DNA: TGTGCCAGCAGTAGGGGGGAACAGGGGGCGTATGTGACCCAGTACTTC.

CDR3 sequence: CASSLAGGRSSTEAFF. The CDR3 DNA follows: TGCGCCAGCAGCTTGGCGGGGGGGCGGTCGTCCACTGAAGCTTTCTTT. The chain employs TRBV5-1 and TRBJ1-1; TRBD1 might be the D (6 bases). The V end was cut by 0 bases, the J end by 4 bases, with 16 bases between. The CDR3 is made up of 16 amino acids. Germline lookup yields CDR1 SGHRS and CDR2 YFSETQ.

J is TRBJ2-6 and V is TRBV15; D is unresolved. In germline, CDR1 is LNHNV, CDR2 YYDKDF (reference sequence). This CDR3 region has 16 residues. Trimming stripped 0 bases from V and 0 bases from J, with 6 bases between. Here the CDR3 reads CATSRDRISGANVLTF. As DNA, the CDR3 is TGTGCCACCAGCAGAGATAGGATCTCTGGGGCCAACGTCCTGACTTTC.

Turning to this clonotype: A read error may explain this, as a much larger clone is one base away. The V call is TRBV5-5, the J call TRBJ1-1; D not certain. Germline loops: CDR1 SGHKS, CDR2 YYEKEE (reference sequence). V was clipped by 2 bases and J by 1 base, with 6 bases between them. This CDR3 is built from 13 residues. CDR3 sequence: CASSFSQNTEAFF. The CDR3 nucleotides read TGTGCCAGCAGCTTTTCGCAGAACACTGAAGCTTTCTTT.

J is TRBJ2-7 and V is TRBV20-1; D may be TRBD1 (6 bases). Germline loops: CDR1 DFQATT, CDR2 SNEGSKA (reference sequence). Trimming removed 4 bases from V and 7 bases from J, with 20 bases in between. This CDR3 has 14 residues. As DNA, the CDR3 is TGCAGTGCTACGACCGGGACATTGGTTAGGGAGCAGTACTTC. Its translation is CSATTGTLVREQYF.

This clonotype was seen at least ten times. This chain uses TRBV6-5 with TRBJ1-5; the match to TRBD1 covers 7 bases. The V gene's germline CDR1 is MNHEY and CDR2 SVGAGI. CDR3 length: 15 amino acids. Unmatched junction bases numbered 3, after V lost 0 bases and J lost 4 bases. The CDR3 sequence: CASSYSVTGNQPQHF. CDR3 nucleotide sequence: TGTGCCAGCAGTTACTCGGTGACAGGGAATCAGCCCCAGCATTTT.

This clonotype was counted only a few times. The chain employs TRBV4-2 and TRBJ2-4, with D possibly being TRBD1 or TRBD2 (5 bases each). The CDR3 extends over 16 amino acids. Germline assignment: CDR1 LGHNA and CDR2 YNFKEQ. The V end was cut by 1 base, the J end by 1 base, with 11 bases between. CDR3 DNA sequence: TGTGCCAGCAGCCAAGTCTCAGGGACCGCCAAAAACATTCAGTACTTC. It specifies CASSQVSGTAKNIQYF.